This entry features one TCR beta chain sequence. Resolution of symptoms, clearance, or two negative PCRs was present in recovered Cohort 3 donors. The source of the sample is a study of blood T cell repertoires in COVID-19. Libraries were prepared by immunoSEQ multiplex PCR; TCRdb keeps only in-frame clonotypes and omits some of them. The data hold about 250,000 clones, with 88% observed a single time. J lost 0 bases, V lost 4 bases, and 8 bases had no gene match. This CDR3 comprises 16 residues. Germline V CDR1 and CDR2: LNHDA, SQIVND (reference sequence). The specimen was PBMCs or T cells enriched from blood (not recorded which). This sequence originates from a woman aged 50 to 60 who had recovered from COVID-19. The rearrangement uses TRBV19 and TRBJ2-7; 8 bases align to TRBD1. In DNA form, the CDR3 reads TGTGCCAGTAGTAGCGGACAGGGCCGAAGCTCCTACGAGCAGTACTTC. This gives the protein CASSSGQGRSSYEQYF. Supplemented by reference TRBV19 and TRBJ2-7, the full variable domain reads DGGITQSPKYLFRKEGQNVTLSCEQNLNHDAMYWYRQDPGQGLRLIYYSQIVNDFQKGDIAEGYSVSREKKESFPLTVTSAQKNPTAFYLCASSSGQGRSSYEQYFGPGTRLTVT.